Presented here are 12 T cell receptor beta chains from one specimen sequenced in a study of shared clonotypes between healthy human individuals. TCRdb's table, derived via immunoSEQ multiplex PCR, lists solely in-frame clones and lacks some. This table holds approximately 2.4 million clones, around 95% found once. Input material: naive CD4+ T cells sorted from blood. The subset denotes: CD45RA+ positively selected. The receptors were gathered from a man aged 18 to 30 in good health.

V gene TRBV11-3 combines with J gene TRBJ2-3; 8 nucleotides line up with TRBD1. CDR3 length: 16 residues. CDR1 is SGHNT, CDR2 YENEEA, per germline. The trim removed 3 bases at V and 8 bases at J, leaving 13 bases unmatched. CDR3 sequence: CASSLTWQGARVTQYF. The CDR3 DNA reads as TGTGCCAGCAGCTTGACGTGGCAGGGGGCGAGGGTTACGCAGTATTTT.

In this sample, this clone turned up once. This CDR3 is also generated by other DNA sequences in the sample. The chain recombines TRBV30 with TRBJ1-5, with TRBD1 matching over 9 bases. The germline CDR1 and CDR2 sequences are GTSNPN and SVGIG (reference sequence). CDR3 length equals 14 residues. The ends lost 0 bases at V and 7 bases at J; junction bases unmatched: 4. In nucleotides, the CDR3 is TGTGCCTGGAGTGTTGGACAGGGGATCCAGCCCCAGCATTTT. Its protein is CAWSVGQGIQPQHF.

J is TRBJ2-1 and V is TRBV2; 7 bases agree with TRBD1. CDR3 length equals 15 residues. Trimming took 0 bases from V and 7 from J; bases not matched to a gene: 6. Germline CDR1 reads SNHLY; CDR2 reads FYNNEI. This CDR3 reads CASSEAYRDSNEQFF. The CDR3 DNA is TGTGCCAGCAGTGAAGCGTACCGGGACAGTAATGAGCAGTTCTTC.

This clone was detected only once. The rearrangement uses TRBV30 and TRBJ1-5; a weak D match, TRBD1 (6 bases). The CDR3 runs 13 residues. Germline CDR1 reads GTSNPN; CDR2 reads SVGIG (reference sequence). The V and J ends lost 4 bases and 4 bases respectively, with 11 bases between them. This chain's CDR3 is CAWNRQENQPQHF. The CDR3 region has the DNA TGTGCCTGGAATCGACAGGAAAATCAGCCCCAGCATTTT.

V and J are TRBV9 and TRBJ1-4; D gene uncertain. The V end was cut by 0 bases, the J end by 6 bases, with 9 bases between. The CDR3 covers 14 residues. Germline CDR1 is SGDLS and CDR2 is YYNGEE. The CDR3 DNA sequence: TGTGCCAGCAGCGTAGGTGACATTTATGAAAAACTGTTTTTT. It encodes CASSVGDIYEKLFF. The full variable domain, with the rest looked up from reference TRBV9 and TRBJ1-4, is DSGVTQTPKHLITATGQRVTLRCSPRSGDLSVYWYQQSLDQGLQFLIQYYNGEERAKGNILERFSAQQFPDLHSELNLSSLELGDSALYFCASSVGDIYEKLFFGSGTQLSVL.

This clone came up once. The rearrangement joins TRBV9 to TRBJ1-3; D possibly corresponds to TRBD1 (5 bases). Trimming left V 4 bases short and J 0 bases short, with 17 bases between. CDR3 length equals 17 residues. The germline V gene has CDR1 SGDLS and CDR2 YYNGEE. This CDR3 reads CASSTLPGLSSGNTIYF. The CDR3 DNA reads as TGTGCCAGCAGCACGCTTCCGGGACTCTCCTCTGGAAACACCATATATTTT.

The genes are TRBV19 and TRBJ2-7, with D perhaps assigned TRBD1 or TRBD2 (6 bases each). V was clipped by 3 bases and J by 3 bases, with 15 bases between them. CDR3 size: 15 residues. Looked up from germline, CDR1 is LNHDA and CDR2 is SQIVND (reference sequence). The CDR3 nucleotides read TGTGCCAGTAGTATGGGGGGCCCCGGCCGCTACGAGCAGTACTTC. This gives the protein CASSMGGPGRYEQYF.

The J gene is TRBJ1-1, the V gene TRBV5-4, with 9 bases identical to TRBD1. The length of the CDR3 is 14 residues. Germline loops: CDR1 SGHNT, CDR2 YYREEE (reference sequence). Losses at the gene ends were 4 bases for V and 5 bases for J; bases not matched to a gene: 6. The CDR3, as DNA: TGTGCCAGCAGCCCAAGGACAGGGGAGACTGAAGCTTTCTTT. This codes for CASSPRTGETEAFF.

This clone was found once. Here the CDR3 reads CASKLAGPTDTQYF. As DNA, the CDR3 is TGCGCCAGCAAATTAGCGGGACCAACAGATACGCAGTATTTT. This chain uses TRBV5-1 with TRBJ2-3, with 8 bases aligning to TRBD2. The germline V gene encodes CDR1 SGHRS and CDR2 YFSETQ. The V gene end was trimmed by 6 bases and the J gene end by 3 bases; junction bases not matched to a gene: 6. The CDR3 consists of 14 residues.

This sequence joins TRBV7-2 and TRBJ1-5; tentative D call: TRBD1 (6 bases). CDR3 length equals 15 residues. Germline loops: CDR1 SGHTA, CDR2 FQGNSA. V lost 1 base to trimming and J lost 4 bases, with 11 bases between them. The CDR3 DNA reads as TGTGCCAGCAGCTTAGGAACAGGGCCTAATCAGCCCCAGCATTTT. It encodes CASSLGTGPNQPQHF.

The chain recombines TRBV2 with TRBJ2-3; D is perhaps TRBD1 or TRBD2 (5 bases each). Looked up from germline, CDR1 is SNHLY and CDR2 is FYNNEI. Trimming cost V 6 bases and J 2 bases, with 21 bases left between them. The CDR3 loop spans 17 amino acids. The CDR3 nucleotides read TGTGCCAGCAGCCTCGAGGGTATACTAGGGGCCACAGATACGCAGTATTTT. This translates into CASSLEGILGATDTQYF.

The chain has TRBV27 and TRBJ1-2, with D possibly TRBD1 on 6 matching bases. CDR3 length: 15 residues. The germline V and J ends were trimmed by 5 bases and 0 bases, with 13 bases remaining between them. Germline V gene data show CDR1 as MNHEY and CDR2 as SMNVEV (reference sequence). As DNA, the CDR3 is TGTGCCAGCAGTCCTGACAGGACAGCTAACTATGGCTACACCTTC. Protein product: CASSPDRTANYGYTF.